The present TCR beta chain was sequenced within a study of early T cells in non-severe SARS-CoV-2 infection. Across the study: The chains were unpaired, and the sequenced material was bulk RNA from unsorted whole blood.

TCRdb itself ran the 5' RACE reads through MiXCR, one entry per CDR3 protein. The sample lists around 83,000 distinct CDR3 sequences; about 12% were seen once. This clonotype was counted ten times or more. The sequence was obtained from an adult who was a healthcare worker with PCR-confirmed SARS-CoV-2 infection or an uninfected control (not recorded which). The sequences come from whole blood, collected at baseline.

The CDR3 coding sequence is TGTGCCACCAGCAACGAGGGGGATGGTAAACAGCCCCAGCATTTT. Its translation: CATSNEGDGKQPQHF. This sequence joins TRBV15 and TRBJ1-5, with D perhaps matching TRBD1 (6 bases). The CDR3 runs to 15 residues. Trimming cost V 4 bases and J 7 bases, with 17 bases left between them. The germline CDR1 and CDR2 sequences are LNHNV and YYDKDF (reference sequence). Combining the CDR3 with reference TRBV15 and TRBJ1-5 gives the whole variable domain DAMVIQNPRYQVTQFGKPVTLSCSQTLNHNVMYWYQQKSSQAPKLLFHYYDKDFNNEADTPDNFQSRRPNTSFCFLDIRSPGLGDTAMYLCATSNEGDGKQPQHFGDGTRLSIL.